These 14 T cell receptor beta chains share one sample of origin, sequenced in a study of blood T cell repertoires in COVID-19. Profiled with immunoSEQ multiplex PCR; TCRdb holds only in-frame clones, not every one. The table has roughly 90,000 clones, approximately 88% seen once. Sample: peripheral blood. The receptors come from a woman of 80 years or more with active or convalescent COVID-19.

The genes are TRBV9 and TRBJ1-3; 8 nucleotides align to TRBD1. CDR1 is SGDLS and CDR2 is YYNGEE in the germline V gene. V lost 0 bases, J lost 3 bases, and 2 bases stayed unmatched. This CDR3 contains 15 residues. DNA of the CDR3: TGTGCCAGCAGCGTAGACAGGGGGAATGGAAACACCATATATTTT. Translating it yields CASSVDRGNGNTIYF.

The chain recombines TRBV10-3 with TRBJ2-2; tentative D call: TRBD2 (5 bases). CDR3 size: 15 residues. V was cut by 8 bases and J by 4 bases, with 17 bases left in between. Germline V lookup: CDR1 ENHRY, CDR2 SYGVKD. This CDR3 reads CAIGAVPASTGELFF. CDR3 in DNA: TGTGCCATCGGAGCGGTACCAGCGAGCACCGGGGAGCTGTTTTTT.

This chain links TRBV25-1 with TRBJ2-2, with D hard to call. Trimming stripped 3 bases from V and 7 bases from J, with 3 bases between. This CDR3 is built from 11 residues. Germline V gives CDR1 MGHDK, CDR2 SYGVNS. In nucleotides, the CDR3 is TGTGCCAGCAGTGACTACGGGGAGCTGTTTTTT. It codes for CASSDYGELFF.

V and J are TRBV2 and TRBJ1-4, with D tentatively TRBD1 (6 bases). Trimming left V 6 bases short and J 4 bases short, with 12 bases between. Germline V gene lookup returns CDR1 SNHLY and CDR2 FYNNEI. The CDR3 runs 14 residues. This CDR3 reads CASRQDRVNEKLFF. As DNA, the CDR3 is TGTGCCAGCAGACAGGACAGAGTTAATGAAAAACTGTTTTTT.

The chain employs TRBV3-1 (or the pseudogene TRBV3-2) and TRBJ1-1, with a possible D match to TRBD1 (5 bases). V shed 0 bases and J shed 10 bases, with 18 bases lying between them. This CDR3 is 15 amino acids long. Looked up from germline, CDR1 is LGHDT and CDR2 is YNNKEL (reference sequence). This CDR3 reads CASSQDLVGARGAFF. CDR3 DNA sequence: TGTGCCAGCAGCCAAGATCTGGTAGGGGCCCGAGGAGCTTTCTTT.

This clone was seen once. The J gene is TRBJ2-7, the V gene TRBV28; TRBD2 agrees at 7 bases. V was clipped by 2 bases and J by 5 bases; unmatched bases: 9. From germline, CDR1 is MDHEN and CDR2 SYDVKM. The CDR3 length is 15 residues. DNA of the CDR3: TGTGCCAGCAGTTTACGTGGGGGGGGACGGCACGAGCAGTACTTC. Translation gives CASSLRGGGRHEQYF.

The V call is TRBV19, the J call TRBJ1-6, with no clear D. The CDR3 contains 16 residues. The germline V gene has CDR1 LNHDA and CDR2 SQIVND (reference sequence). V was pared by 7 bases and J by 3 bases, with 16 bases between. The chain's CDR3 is CASNAMPRDYNSPLHF. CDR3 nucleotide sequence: TGTGCCAGTAACGCTATGCCGCGGGACTATAATTCACCCCTCCACTTT.

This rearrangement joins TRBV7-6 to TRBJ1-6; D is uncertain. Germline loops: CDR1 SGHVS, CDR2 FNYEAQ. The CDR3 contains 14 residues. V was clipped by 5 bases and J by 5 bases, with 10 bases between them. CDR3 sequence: CASSLTANNSPLHF. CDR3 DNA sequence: TGTGCCAGCAGCCTTACTGCGAATAATTCACCCCTCCACTTT.

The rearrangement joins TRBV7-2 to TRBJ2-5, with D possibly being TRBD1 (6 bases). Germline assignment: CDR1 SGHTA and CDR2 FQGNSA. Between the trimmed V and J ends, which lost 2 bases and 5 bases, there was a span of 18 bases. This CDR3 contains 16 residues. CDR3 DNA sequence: TGTGCCAGCAGCTTATTGTCATCAGGGGCCTGGGAGACCCAGTACTTC. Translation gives CASSLLSSGAWETQYF.

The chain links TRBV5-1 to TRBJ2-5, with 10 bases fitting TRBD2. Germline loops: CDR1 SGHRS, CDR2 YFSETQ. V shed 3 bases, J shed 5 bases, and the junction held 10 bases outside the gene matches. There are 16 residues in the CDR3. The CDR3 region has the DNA TGCGCCAGCAGCTCCCCGGGACTAGCGATCAGGGAGACCCAGTACTTC. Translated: CASSSPGLAIRETQYF.

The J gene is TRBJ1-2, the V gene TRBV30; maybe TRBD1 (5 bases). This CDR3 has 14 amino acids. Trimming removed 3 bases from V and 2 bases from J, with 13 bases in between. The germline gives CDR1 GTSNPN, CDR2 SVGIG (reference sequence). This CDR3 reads CAWRGVSRNYGYTF. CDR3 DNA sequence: TGTGCCTGGAGAGGGGTGTCCCGGAACTATGGCTACACCTTC.

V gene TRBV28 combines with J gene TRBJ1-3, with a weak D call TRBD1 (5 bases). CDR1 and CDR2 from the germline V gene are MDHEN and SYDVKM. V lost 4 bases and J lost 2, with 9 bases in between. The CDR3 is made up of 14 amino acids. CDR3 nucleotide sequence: TGTGCCAGCAGTTCCGGACAAGCTGGAAACACCATATATTTT. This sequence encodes CASSSGQAGNTIYF.

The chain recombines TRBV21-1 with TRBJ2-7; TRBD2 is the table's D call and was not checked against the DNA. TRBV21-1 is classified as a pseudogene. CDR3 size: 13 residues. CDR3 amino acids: CASSPRSEYEQYF. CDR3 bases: TGTGCCAGCAGCCCCCGGAGCGAGTACGAGCAGTACTTC.

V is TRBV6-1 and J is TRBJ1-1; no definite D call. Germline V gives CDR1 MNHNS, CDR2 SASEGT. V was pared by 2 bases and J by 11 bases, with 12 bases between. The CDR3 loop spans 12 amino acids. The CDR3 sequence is CASSELVGAAFF. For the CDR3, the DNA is TGTGCCAGCAGTGAATTAGTGGGCGCGGCTTTCTTT.